Listed below are T cell receptor beta chains from one sample, sequenced in a study of T cells in Graves' hyperthyroidism and ophthalmopathy. TCRdb processed the multiplex PCR reads anew with MiXCR; each CDR3 protein has one entry. Here the sample spans around 450,000 distinct CDR3 sequences, approximately 14% being singletons. The sequenced sample was blood. The receptors originated from a young woman with Graves' hyperthyroidism. Both conserved end residues are part of each CDR3. The D gene is left open where the match is weak. Expanded clones get a size class; other rows say once, few or many, or leave the size out.

d_gene	abundance	v_gene	j_gene	CDR3nt	CDR3aa
NA	many	TRBV6-1	TRBJ2-7	TGTGCCAGCAGTACCACAACAGTAAGCTCCTACGAGCAGTACTTC	CASSTTTVSSYEQYF
NA	few	TRBV2	TRBJ1-1	TGTGCCAGCAGTAGGCACCGAGGGGGGGCTGAAGCTTTCTTT	CASSRHRGGAEAFF
TRBD1	once	TRBV5-1	TRBJ1-1	TGCGCCAGCAGCTTGATGGCAGGGGGCGCAGGGACTGAAGCTTTCTTT	CASSLMAGGAGTEAFF
NA	NA	TRBV27	TRBJ1-3	TGTGCCAGCAGAGGGGGGGGGACACCGACCAGGGAAAGATCCGAGCTCTCTGGAAACACCATATATTTT	CASRGGGTPTRERSELSGNTIYF
NA	many	TRBV2	TRBJ1-2	TGTGCCAGCACAGTCCCCAATGGCTACACCTTC	CASTVPNGYTF
NA	many	TRBV2	TRBJ1-6	TGTGCCAGGGGATTAGACAATTCACCCCTCCACTTT	CARGLDNSPLHF
TRBD2	many	TRBV11-2	TRBJ2-3	TGTGCCAGCAGCATCCAACTAGCGGGAACTAGCACAGATACGCAGTATTTT	CASSIQLAGTSTDTQYF
NA	NA	TRBV29-1	TRBJ2-7	TGCAGCTTTTTGGACAATACCTACGAGCAGTACTTC	CSFLDNTYEQYF
NA	many	TRBV3-1	TRBJ1-5	TGTGCCAGCAGCGAAGCCTTCGCGGGACAGCCCCAGCATTTT	CASSEAFAGQPQHF
TRBD1	NA	TRBV11-3	TRBJ1-2	TGTGCCAGCAGCTTAGTTAAATCTCCGGGACAGGGGGATGGGGACACCTTC	CASSLVKSPGQGDGDTF
NA	many	TRBV7-2	TRBJ2-7	TGTGCCAGCAGCTTAGCTGGGGGGGCGGGCTCCTACGAGCAGTACTTC	CASSLAGGAGSYEQYF
NA	few	TRBV11-2	TRBJ1-5	TGTGCCAGCAGCGCAACACAGGGATGGAATCAGCCCCAGCATTTT	CASSATQGWNQPQHF
TRBD2	many	TRBV18	TRBJ2-1	TGTGCCAGCTCACCATTTAGCGGGTACTCCTACAATGAGCAGTTCTTC	CASSPFSGYSYNEQFF
TRBD2	many	TRBV2	TRBJ2-7	TGTGCCAGCAGTGAAGAGCGGGGGGGGCAGTACTTC	CASSEERGGQYF
NA	many	TRBV20-1	TRBJ2-1	TGCAGTGCTAGATCACCGAGCTCCTACAATGAGCAGTTCTTC	CSARSPSSYNEQFF
TRBD2	NA	TRBV4-2	TRBJ2-7	TGTGCCAGCAGCCAAGCTGGGACTAGTGCCCCCTACGAGCAGTACTTC	CASSQAGTSAPYEQYF
TRBD2	many	TRBV20-1	TRBJ2-3	TGCAGTGCTTCCCCGACTAGCGGGGGGACCAGACCGCAGTATTTT	CSASPTSGGTRPQYF
TRBD1	many	TRBV11-2	TRBJ2-7	TGTGCCAGCAGCTCTCCGGGACAGTCGCCCTACGAGCAGTACTTC	CASSSPGQSPYEQYF
NA	many	TRBV28	TRBJ2-3	TGTGCCAGCAGTTCTTACCGGGGGGCTACCGCTTTGGGGGATACGCAGTATTTT	CASSSYRGATALGDTQYF
NA	NA	TRBV6-1	TRBJ2-2	TGTGCCAGCAGTGGGAGGACTGGCGGAGAAATCGCGAACACCGGGGAGCTGTTTTTT	CASSGRTGGEIANTGELFF
NA	many	TRBV12-3/TRBV12-4	TRBJ1-2	TGTGCCAGCAGTTTAAAGGAGGACGGCCTCTATGGCTACACCTTC	CASSLKEDGLYGYTF
NA	few	TRBV6-2/TRBV6-3	TRBJ1-3	TGTGCCAGCAGACGTACAACTTACTCTGGAAACACCGTATATTTT	CASRRTTYSGNTVYF
TRBD1	many	TRBV7-2	TRBJ1-4	TGTGCCAGCAGCTTGACAGGGGTGGGTCGGAATGAAAAACTGTTTTTT	CASSLTGVGRNEKLFF
TRBD1	few	TRBV7-2	TRBJ1-4	TGTGCCAGCAGCCCCCTGGGGACAGCGAATGAAAAACTGTTTTTT	CASSPLGTANEKLFF
TRBD2	many	TRBV20-1	TRBJ2-3	TGCAGTGCTAGCGGGAGGGCCGAGGATACGCAGTATTTT	CSASGRAEDTQYF
TRBD2	NA	TRBV7-9	TRBJ2-3	TGTGCCAGCAGCTACGGACGGGGGGACACAGATACGCAGTATTTT	CASSYGRGDTDTQYF
TRBD1	many	TRBV12-3/TRBV12-4	TRBJ1-4	TGTGCCAGCATCATACCGGGACAGGGGGAACCCGGCGATGAAAAACTGTTTTTT	CASIIPGQGEPGDEKLFF
NA	many	TRBV2	TRBJ2-1	TGTGCCAGCAAGTCGGCTAGCCGCCGACCTCACAATGAGCAGTTCTTC	CASKSASRRPHNEQFF
NA	NA	TRBV27	TRBJ1-4	TGTGCCAGCAGTAACCCCCTGCGGGAAAAACTGTTTTTT	CASSNPLREKLFF
NA	many	TRBV11-2	TRBJ2-1	TGTGCCAGCAGTTACATCAATGAGCAGTTCTTC	CASSYINEQFF
NA	many	TRBV6-1	TRBJ2-1	TGTGCCAGCAGGAGTAGCGGTGCGCCCTACAATGAGCAGTTCTTC	CASRSSGAPYNEQFF
NA	many	TRBV7-9	TRBJ1-2	TGTGCCAGCAGCCACATTCCGGGACGGAAGGAAGCTAACTATGGCTACACCTTC	CASSHIPGRKEANYGYTF
NA	few	TRBV27	TRBJ2-2	TGTGCCAGCAGTTTGCCGGGCAAAGGGGGCACCGGGGAGCTGTTTTTT	CASSLPGKGGTGELFF
TRBD1	NA	TRBV19	TRBJ1-4	TGTGCCAGTAGTTCTTCCGGGACAGGGGCCGAAAAACTGTTTTTT	CASSSSGTGAEKLFF
NA	many	TRBV4-1	TRBJ1-5	TGCGCCAGCAGCCAAGATGTAAATATCAATCAGCCCCAGCATTTT	CASSQDVNINQPQHF
TRBD2	NA	TRBV20-1	TRBJ2-3	TGCAGTGCTCCACTAGCGGGGGGCGCAGATACGCAGTATTTT	CSAPLAGGADTQYF
TRBD2	NA	TRBV20-1	TRBJ2-5	TGCAGTGCTAGCTTCGGACTAGCGGGAACAGGAATTCAAGAGACCCAGTACTTC	CSASFGLAGTGIQETQYF
TRBD1	many	TRBV7-9	TRBJ1-2	TGTGCCAGCAGCCACGGACAGGGGCCTAATCAGGGCTACACCTTC	CASSHGQGPNQGYTF
TRBD1	many	TRBV6-2/TRBV6-3	TRBJ2-1	TGTGCCAGCAGGACAGACAGGGGGAGGGTCAATGAGCAGTTCTTC	CASRTDRGRVNEQFF
TRBD1	many	TRBV20-1	TRBJ1-5	TGCAGTGCTAGGGACAGGGGTCAAACTAGCAATCAGCCCCAGCATTTT	CSARDRGQTSNQPQHF